Below are 30 T cell receptor beta chains sequenced from a single sample in a study of blood T cell repertoires in COVID-19 (dated by TCRdb to 2020 to 2022). The method behind the library was the immunoSEQ multiplex PCR assay. Drawn from immuneACCESS, this table holds only the in-frame rearrangements with V and J called that TCRdb kept. Clones are partly lost; checked studies trace under half to an unresolved V gene and leave the rest unexplained. The sample data list fewer than 130,000 clones, and roughly nine tenths of these were observed just once. The ten most abundant clones make up roughly 5% of the sample. What was sequenced was peripheral blood. All receptors derive from a human donor in a cohort sampled during active COVID-19.

The rearrangement uses TRBV6-5 and TRBJ2-7; TRBD2 matches 10 bases. Trimming cost V 5 bases and J 4 bases; bases outside gene matches: 8. CDR3 size: 15 residues. Germline-derived CDR1 and CDR2 are MNHEY and SVGAGI. The CDR3 loop reads CASSTLAGGRYEQYF. The CDR3 DNA sequence: TGTGCCAGCAGTACATTAGCGGGGGGCCGGTACGAGCAGTACTTC.

The V gene is TRBV16, the J gene TRBJ2-3; TRBD2 aligns across 10 bases. V gave up 0 bases and J gave up 9 bases; unmatched junction bases: 9. Germline V gives CDR1 KGHSY, CDR2 FQNENV. This CDR3 region has 16 residues. CDR3 region: CASSQSPSGGALTQYF. As DNA, the CDR3 is TGTGCCAGCAGCCAATCGCCGAGCGGGGGGGCACTAACGCAGTATTTT.

This clone was seen once. The rearrangement joins TRBV5-5 to TRBJ1-6, with TRBD1 matching over 7 bases. V lost 4 bases to trimming and J lost 3 bases; unmatched junction nucleotides: 4. Germline CDR1 and CDR2: SGHKS and YYEKEE (reference sequence). The CDR3 spans 15 residues. CDR3 protein: CASSPGTDYNSPLHF. The CDR3 DNA follows: TGTGCCAGCAGCCCTGGGACAGACTATAATTCACCCCTCCACTTT.

The chain has TRBV9 and TRBJ1-1, with D possibly TRBD1 on 5 matching bases. From germline, CDR1 is SGDLS and CDR2 YYNGEE. This CDR3 is 13 amino acids long. V lost 1 base to trimming and J lost 8 bases, with 12 bases between them. Here the CDR3 reads CASSVMDTAEAFF. The CDR3 DNA is TGTGCCAGCAGCGTAATGGACACGGCCGAAGCTTTCTTT.

CDR3 amino acids: CASSPPLGGEAFF. DNA for the CDR3: TGTGCCAGCAGTCCTCCCCTAGGCGGTGAAGCTTTCTTT. The V and J genes are TRBV28 and TRBJ1-1; no definite D call. CDR1 and CDR2 from the germline V gene are MDHEN and SYDVKM. There are 13 residues in the CDR3. V was clipped by 5 bases and J by 7 bases, with 14 bases between them.

The chain employs TRBV14 and TRBJ2-4; D ambiguous. V gave up 4 bases and J gave up 1 base, with 11 bases separating them. The germline V gene has CDR1 SGHDN and CDR2 FVKESK. The CDR3 is made up of 15 amino acids. CDR3 residues: CASSPQWPAKNIQYF. The CDR3 bases are TGTGCCAGCAGCCCCCAGTGGCCTGCCAAAAACATTCAGTACTTC. The full variable domain, rest sourced from reference TRBV14 and TRBJ2-4, is EAGVTQFPSHSVIEKGQTVTLRCDPISGHDNLYWYRRVMGKEIKFLLHFVKESKQDESGMPNNRFLAERTGGTYSTLKVQPAELEDSGVYFCASSPQWPAKNIQYFGAGTRLSVL.

J is TRBJ2-2 and V is TRBV6-5, with a possible D match to TRBD2 (5 bases). Germline V CDR1 and CDR2: MNHEY, SVGAGI. The CDR3 is made up of 15 amino acids. Trimming shortened V by 6 bases and J by 0 bases, and 11 bases separated the two germline ends. The DNA for the CDR3 is TGTGCCAGCAGGAGGGTCGGCACGAACACCGGGGAGCTGTTTTTT. As protein: CASRRVGTNTGELFF.

The chain is built from TRBV11-2 and TRBJ2-7; possible D gene TRBD1, 6 bases. The CDR3 runs 16 residues. Deletions cut 2 bases from V and 2 bases from J, with 16 bases between. The germline V gene encodes CDR1 SGHAT and CDR2 FQNNGV. CDR3 protein: CASSLTPWDTPYEQYF. DNA of the CDR3: TGTGCCAGCAGCTTAACCCCTTGGGACACCCCCTACGAGCAGTACTTC.

This clone has only one observation. The chain carries TRBV12-3 or TRBV12-4 and TRBJ1-1; D is perhaps TRBD1 (6 bases). Trimming took off 5 bases at V and 4 bases at J, with 8 bases between the two ends. This CDR3 region has 12 residues. The DNA for the CDR3 is TGTGCCAGCAGTCACAGGGTCACTGAAGCTTTCTTT. This encodes CASSHRVTEAFF.

The rearrangement uses TRBV25-1 and TRBJ1-1, with 11 nucleotides matching TRBD1. The CDR3 extends over 14 amino acids. Germline V gene data show CDR1 as MGHDK and CDR2 as SYGVNS. V was pared by 4 bases and J by 6 bases, with 4 bases of the junction left unmatched. DNA for the CDR3: TGTGCCAGCAGTGGAGGACAGGGGGCGGCTGAAGCTTTCTTT. The encoded protein is CASSGGQGAAEAFF.

The J gene is TRBJ1-2, the V gene TRBV10-2; TRBD1 agrees at 7 bases. Per the germline V gene, CDR1 is WSHSY and CDR2 is SAAADI. Losses at the gene ends were 3 bases for V and 7 bases for J; bases not matched to a gene: 11. This CDR3 is built from 15 residues. CDR3 residues: CASSDPGQRRGGYTF. In DNA form, the CDR3 reads TGCGCCAGCAGTGATCCGGGACAGCGGCGCGGTGGCTACACCTTC.

This clone was found a few times. The chain uses TRBV7-3 and TRBJ2-7, with TRBD1 matching over 8 bases. Germline V gene sequence: CDR1 SGHTA, CDR2 FQGTGA. V was clipped by 5 bases and J by 3 bases; unmatched bases: 6. The CDR3 contains 14 residues. The CDR3 reads CASSPSGQGYEQYF. For the CDR3, the DNA is TGTGCCAGCAGCCCAAGCGGACAGGGCTACGAGCAGTACTTC.

This clone has a single count. The gene calls are TRBV4-1 and TRBJ2-3; D call uncertain. This CDR3 is built from 15 residues. Deletions cut 1 base from V and 5 bases from J, with 13 bases between. Germline CDR1 is MGHRA and CDR2 is YSYEKL. CDR3 sequence (DNA): TGCGCCAGCAGCCAAGTCCCTTCTCGGGTAGATACGCAGTATTTT. Residues: CASSQVPSRVDTQYF.

Points on this clone: This sample also contains other DNA sequences that code for the same CDR3. This chain uses TRBV7-3 with TRBJ2-2; D is uncertain. CDR1 and CDR2 (germline): SGHTA, FQGTGA. CDR3 size: 14 residues. V lost 5 bases and J 0 bases, leaving 7 bases between the germline ends. The CDR3 nucleotides are TGTGCCAGCAGCCGAGGCGCGAACACCGGGGAGCTGTTTTTT. Translated, it gives CASSRGANTGELFF.

The rearrangement links TRBV28 to TRBJ2-7; 8 bases are a match to TRBD2. With V trimmed by 5 bases and J by 1 base, 13 bases remained unmatched. The CDR3 runs to 17 residues. Per the germline V gene, CDR1 is MDHEN and CDR2 is SYDVKM. The CDR3 is CASSLKLAEHYSYEQYF. The CDR3 DNA reads TGTGCCAGCAGTCTAAAACTAGCGGAACATTATTCCTACGAGCAGTACTTC.

This rearrangement joins TRBV6-6 to TRBJ1-2, with unresolved D. CDR3 size: 14 residues. Germline CDR1 MNHNY, CDR2 SVGAGI (reference sequence). V lost 5 bases, J lost 0 bases, and 10 bases lay in between. In nucleotides, the CDR3 is TGTGCCAGCAGTCCAGATCGATCTAACTATGGCTACACCTTC. This codes for CASSPDRSNYGYTF.

The rearrangement joins TRBV14 to TRBJ2-3, with D unclear. V gave up 1 base and J gave up 0 bases, with 8 bases separating them. Germline V gives CDR1 SGHDN, CDR2 FVKESK. This CDR3 is built from 15 residues. DNA of the CDR3: TGTGCCAGCAGCCAAGCTCTTTCTAGCACAGATACGCAGTATTTT. The encoded protein is CASSQALSSTDTQYF.

V gene TRBV5-8 combines with J gene TRBJ1-1; perhaps TRBD1 as D (6 bases). V lost 0 bases and J 7 bases, leaving 31 bases between the germline ends. The germline V gene encodes CDR1 SGHTS and CDR2 YDEGEE. CDR3 length equals 20 residues. The CDR3 DNA is TGTGCCAGCAGCTTGGGGATAACAGGGCGGTTTGGACGATCGGGTATTGAAGCTTTCTTT. Translating gives CASSLGITGRFGRSGIEAFF. Together with reference TRBV5-8 and TRBJ1-1, the CDR3 gives the full variable domain: EAGVTQSPTHLIKTRGQQATLRCSPISGHTSVYWYQQALGLGLQFLLWYDEGEERNRGNFPPRFSGRQFPNYSSELNVNALELEDSALYLCASSLGITGRFGRSGIEAFFGQGTRLTVV.

This clone has just a few counts. This chain connects TRBV4-1 to TRBJ1-1, with 10 bases matching TRBD1. The CDR3 loop spans 16 amino acids. V was clipped by 2 bases and J by 1 base; unmatched bases: 4. The germline V gene encodes CDR1 MGHRA and CDR2 YSYEKL. The CDR3 sequence is CASSQPRQGANTEAFF. In DNA form, the CDR3 reads TGCGCCAGCAGCCAACCCCGACAGGGGGCGAACACTGAAGCTTTCTTT.

V is TRBV3-1 (or the pseudogene TRBV3-2) and J is TRBJ1-2; no definite D call. Germline-derived CDR1 and CDR2 are LGHDT and YNNKEL (reference sequence). Trimming took off 4 bases at V and 4 bases at J, with 10 bases between the two ends. The CDR3 runs to 13 residues. Written as DNA, the CDR3 is TGTGCCAGCAGCCCTCTGGGCACCTATGGCTACACCTTC. Translating it yields CASSPLGTYGYTF.

The gene calls are TRBV28 and TRBJ2-6; the D gene is possibly TRBD2 (5 bases). V was shortened by 4 bases and J by 4 bases, with 11 bases between the two germline ends. The CDR3 length is 15 residues. Germline-derived CDR1 and CDR2 are MDHEN and SYDVKM. The CDR3 reads CASSSGLPGANVLTF. CDR3 in DNA: TGTGCCAGCAGTTCAGGACTGCCAGGGGCCAACGTCCTGACTTTC.

The gene calls are TRBV14 and TRBJ1-1, with 7 bases identical to TRBD1. V lost 0 bases and J lost 4; bases outside the gene matches: 20. Germline loops: CDR1 SGHDN, CDR2 FVKESK. This CDR3 is 20 amino acids long. CDR3 DNA sequence: TGTGCCAGCAGCCAAGATCTCGGTCATAAACAGGGGAAGGCGAGCACTGAAGCTTTCTTT. This gives the protein CASSQDLGHKQGKASTEAFF. Supplemented by reference TRBV14 and TRBJ1-1, the full variable domain reads EAGVTQFPSHSVIEKGQTVTLRCDPISGHDNLYWYRRVMGKEIKFLLHFVKESKQDESGMPNNRFLAERTGGTYSTLKVQPAELEDSGVYFCASSQDLGHKQGKASTEAFFGQGTRLTVV.

The chain is built from TRBV28 and TRBJ2-7, with 7 bases that match TRBD1. V lost 10 bases and J lost 3; bases outside the gene matches: 15. The CDR3 is 15 amino acids. Germline assignment: CDR1 MDHEN and CDR2 SYDVKM. The DNA for the CDR3 is TGTGCCATCCTGGCCGGGACAGAGTTGAACTACGAGCAGTACTTC. Protein product: CAILAGTELNYEQYF.

The V and J genes are TRBV7-3 and TRBJ2-3; D is ambiguous. This CDR3 spans 14 amino acids. The germline gives CDR1 SGHTA, CDR2 FQGTGA. V dropped 5 bases and J dropped 2 bases, with 11 bases sitting between them. CDR3 nucleotide sequence: TGTGCCAGCAGCCTCGGCGGAACCACAGATACGCAGTATTTT. As protein: CASSLGGTTDTQYF.

The CDR3 bases are TGTGCCACCAGCAGAGATACCGGGGGGACCTATGGCTACACCTTC. Its translation: CATSRDTGGTYGYTF. The chain is built from TRBV15 and TRBJ1-2; TRBD1 might be the D (5 bases). This CDR3 contains 15 residues. CDR1 is LNHNV, CDR2 YYDKDF, per germline (reference sequence). Between the trimmed V and J ends, which lost 0 bases and 4 bases, there was a span of 12 bases.

The chain uses TRBV5-4 and TRBJ2-5; D is unclear. Deletions cut 3 bases from V and 1 base from J, with 13 bases between. The length of the CDR3 is 15 residues. CDR1 is SGHNT and CDR2 is YYREEE in the germline V gene (reference sequence). Here the CDR3 DNA reads TGTGCCAGCAGCTCTGGCCAGAGGTCCCAAGAGACCCAGTACTTC. It specifies CASSSGQRSQETQYF.

The chain couples TRBV5-1 to TRBJ2-3, with 7 nucleotides matching TRBD1. The germline gives CDR1 SGHRS, CDR2 YFSETQ. The CDR3 runs to 13 residues. With 9 bases clipped from V and 2 bases from J, the junction kept 6 bases outside the gene matches. In DNA, the CDR3 is TGCGCCACCCAGACAGGGTTCACAGATACGCAGTATTTT. Amino acids: CATQTGFTDTQYF.

The chain recombines TRBV7-3 with TRBJ2-2; D is possibly TRBD1 (6 bases). The length of the CDR3 is 14 residues. Germline V gene lookup returns CDR1 SGHTA and CDR2 FQGTGA. V shed 5 bases and J shed 6 bases, with 13 bases lying between them. CDR3: CASSPSTGPGELFF. The CDR3 DNA reads TGTGCCAGCAGCCCATCGACAGGACCCGGGGAGCTGTTTTTT.

The V gene is TRBV3-1 (or the pseudogene TRBV3-2), the J gene TRBJ2-5; weak D call: TRBD2 (5 bases). Germline values: CDR1 LGHDT, CDR2 YNNKEL (reference sequence). Trimming stripped 4 bases from V and 5 bases from J, with 11 bases between. CDR3 length: 13 amino acids. The DNA for the CDR3 is TGTGCCAGCAGCCGAGGACTGGGGGAGACCCAGTACTTC. Residues: CASSRGLGETQYF.

This clone was seen once. The chain carries TRBV6-5 and TRBJ2-3; possible D gene TRBD2, 5 bases. This CDR3 comprises 12 residues. In germline, CDR1 is MNHEY, CDR2 SVGAGI. V lost 4 bases to trimming and J lost 5 bases, with 7 bases between them. CDR3 nucleotides: TGTGCCAGCAGTTCAGGAGGAGATACGCAGTATTTT. Translation gives CASSSGGDTQYF.